The present TCR beta chain was sequenced within a study of blood T cell repertoires in COVID-19. The wider study: The study drew acute and convalescent COVID-19 samples from the United States, Italy and Spain. Nucleic acid was either cDNA or gDNA, and it came from T cells, B-cell-depleted T cells, or PBMCs.

After removal of 4 bases from V and 9 bases from J, the junction contained 5 bases not matched to a gene. Germline V gives CDR1 SGHNT, CDR2 YYREEE (reference sequence). This CDR3 is 13 amino acids long. In the original analysis: Amplifying reference gene primers gave estimates of nucleated cell counts. Repertoires were generated with immunoSEQ multiplex PCR, while TCRdb's copy carries only in-frame clones and drops some. That table gives V, J and clone size, and the DNA gave D and trimming. The data show 95,000 to 100,000 clones, approximately 90% seen once. Sequencing used peripheral blood. The TCR comes from a man aged 45-60 years with acute or convalescent COVID-19. The rearrangement links TRBV5-4 to TRBJ1-1; TRBD1 aligns across 11 bases. The CDR3 DNA follows: TGTGCCAGCAGCGGGGACAGGGGGTTTAAAGCTTTCTTT. This codes for CASSGDRGFKAFF.